The T cell receptor (beta chain) described here comes from a study of immune cell composition in non-small cell lung cancer. Study-level findings and limits: Smoking pack-years did not significantly correlate with tumour TCR-beta clonality.

In this sample, this clone turned up a few times. Its specificity is not known. Germline V CDR1 and CDR2: SEHNR, FQNEAQ (reference sequence). The CDR3 runs to 14 residues. The V and J ends lost 4 bases and 2 bases, in that order; junction bases with no gene match: 5. The method was immunoSEQ multiplex PCR; TCRdb's version includes in-frame clones alone and lacks a portion of them. The data contain roughly 1,700 clones, roughly 77% of them singletons. The sequence derives from a human donor with non-small cell lung cancer. The chain combines TRBV7-9 with TRBJ2-7, with 7 bases matching TRBD2. Material for sequencing was lung tumor tissue. The CDR3: CASSSQRDPYEQYF. The CDR3 region has the DNA TGTGCCAGCAGCTCCCAGCGGGATCCCTACGAGCAGTACTTC.